This is a list of T cell receptor beta chains from one sample in a study of T-cell memory formation after mild COVID-19. TCRdb re-derived calls from the 5' RACE reads in MiXCR, one entry per CDR3 protein. The table has 400,000 to 500,000 distinct CDR3 sequences, over 15% seen once. The sequencing input was PBMCs or a T cell subset sorted from them (not recorded which). The receptors here all came from a man in his late teens or twenties who had mild COVID-19 (a few samples of this study predate the infection). Cell type and time point are not known. The CDR3 runs from the conserved cysteine through the conserved F or W. D genes are given only for firm matches. A row's size may be missing; if present it is once, few, many or a size class.

v_call	clone_size	cdr3_length	j_call	d_call	cdr3_nt	cdr3_aa
TRBV7-6	.	16	TRBJ2-3	.	TGTGCCAGCAGCTTAGAGTGGACAGACGGAGCAGATACGCAGTATTTT	CASSLEWTDGADTQYF
TRBV11-2	few	17	TRBJ2-2	TRBD2	TGTGCCAGCAGCTCGGGACTAGCGGGGGGGCCCACCGGGGAGCTGTTTTTT	CASSSGLAGGPTGELFF
TRBV6-5	.	13	TRBJ1-1	.	TGTGCCAGCAGTCCCCCGGGGGGGGCTGAAGCTTTCTTT	CASSPPGGAEAFF
TRBV2	.	13	TRBJ2-3	.	TGTGCCAGCCCACTGACCTCGATCGATACGCAGTATTTT	CASPLTSIDTQYF
TRBV7-6	few	16	TRBJ1-1	.	TGTGCCAGCAGCTTAGCGGTCTGGGTGGTGGGCACTGAAGCTTTCTTT	CASSLAVWVVGTEAFF
TRBV2	.	13	TRBJ1-2	.	TGTGCGGCGAGAGTGGTTCCCGGGACTGGCTACACCTTC	CAARVVPGTGYTF
TRBV7-2	.	14	TRBJ1-2	.	TGTGCCAGCAGCTCACCGGGGGTGGACTATGGCTACACCTTC	CASSSPGVDYGYTF
TRBV5-1	many	16	TRBJ2-3	TRBD1	TGCGCCAGCAGCTTGGGAGTGGGACAGCCTACAGATACGCAGTATTTT	CASSLGVGQPTDTQYF
TRBV5-6	many	11	TRBJ2-4	.	TGTGCCAGCAAGGGGGAAAACATTCAGTACTTC	CASKGENIQYF
TRBV2	.	13	TRBJ2-2	TRBD1	TGTGCCAGCGGGGGACAGAGCACCGGGGAGCTGTTTTTT	CASGGQSTGELFF
TRBV7-2	many	15	TRBJ2-3	TRBD2	TGTGCCAGCAGCTTCCAGACTAGCGCCGGCGATACGCAGTATTTT	CASSFQTSAGDTQYF
TRBV6-6	few	15	TRBJ1-3	TRBD1	TGTGCCAGCAGTTTGGGACAGAACTCTGGAAACACCATATATTTT	CASSLGQNSGNTIYF
TRBV7-9	many	15	TRBJ1-3	.	TGTGCCACGGCCCCGGGACCACCACCAGGAAACACCATATATTTT	CATAPGPPPGNTIYF
TRBV5-4	many	16	TRBJ2-1	TRBD1	TGTGCCAGCAGCTTAAGACAGGGCAGCACCTACAATGAGCAGTTCTTC	CASSLRQGSTYNEQFF
TRBV27	.	14	TRBJ2-7	.	TGTGCCAGCAGTTTATCAGGCAGGCATTACGAGCAGTACTTC	CASSLSGRHYEQYF
TRBV4-1	.	14	TRBJ1-1	.	TGCGCCAGCAGCCAAGATCCAAGTTACACTGAAGCTTTCTTT	CASSQDPSYTEAFF
TRBV4-2	.	15	TRBJ2-7	.	TGTGCCAGCAGCCAAGACCCGGGGGCGTCGGACGAGCAGTACTTC	CASSQDPGASDEQYF
TRBV5-6	few	16	TRBJ2-3	.	TGTGCCAGCAGCTTGGCTTTACAGCGGTCGGGAGATACGCAGTATTTT	CASSLALQRSGDTQYF
TRBV6-5	.	15	TRBJ1-5	TRBD1	TGTGCCAGCAGTTGGGGGACAGGGGGCAATCAGCCCCAGCATTTT	CASSWGTGGNQPQHF
TRBV20-1	few	14	TRBJ1-1	TRBD1	TGCAGTGCTAGAGGACTCTCAGGGGGCTCTGAAGCTTTCTTT	CSARGLSGGSEAFF
TRBV29-1	few	15	TRBJ1-2	.	TGCAGCGTGGATGGCTTCTCGGGGAGGGCCTATGGCTACACCTTC	CSVDGFSGRAYGYTF
TRBV29-1	few	15	TRBJ2-7	TRBD1	TGCAGCGTTGAAGGCTTGGGGACAGGAACCTACGAGCAGTACTTC	CSVEGLGTGTYEQYF
TRBV4-2	few	18	TRBJ2-5	.	TGTGCCAGCAGCCAACCCTTAGGGGCGCTGGGACTCGAAGAGACCCAGTACTTC	CASSQPLGALGLEETQYF
TRBV5-1	.	12	TRBJ2-3	TRBD2	TGCGCCAGCGGCATGGGGGGGGATACGCAGTATTTT	CASGMGGDTQYF
TRBV29-1	.	15	TRBJ1-1	.	TGCAGCGTTGAAGATCGGGGCGGTGCTGCCACTGAAGCTTTCTTT	CSVEDRGGAATEAFF
TRBV3-1	.	14	TRBJ1-5	.	TGTGCCAGCGGGAACACGGTCGCCAATCAGCCCCAGCATTTT	CASGNTVANQPQHF
TRBV6-4	few	16	TRBJ1-2	.	TGTGCCAGCAGTGAACTCGGAGGGGACTCTAACTATGGCTACACCTTC	CASSELGGDSNYGYTF
TRBV20-1	.	16	TRBJ1-6	.	TGCAGTGCTAGAGATGTGGGACGGGAGGTAAATTCACCCCTCCACTTT	CSARDVGREVNSPLHF
TRBV23-1	many	14	TRBJ2-5	.	TGCGCCAGCAGTCAAGACAGCGTTCAAGAGACCCAGTACTTC	CASSQDSVQETQYF
TRBV7-8	.	14	TRBJ2-3	.	TGTGCCAGCAGCTTAGTATCTAGAACAGATACGCAGTATTTT	CASSLVSRTDTQYF
TRBV20-1	.	13	TRBJ1-5	.	TGCAGTGCAAACAGGGTCAACAATCAGCCCCAGCATTTT	CSANRVNNQPQHF
TRBV10-3	few	14	TRBJ1-4	.	TGTGCCACCAGTAGGGCCGCAACTAATGAAAAACTGTTTTTT	CATSRAATNEKLFF
TRBV20-1	once	12	TRBJ2-2	TRBD2	TGCAGTGCCCTAGCGGGTACCGGGGAGCTGTTTTTT	CSALAGTGELFF
TRBV7-8	few	11	TRBJ2-7	.	TGTGCCTGTGGGAAGGCCTACGAGCAGTACTTC	CACGKAYEQYF
TRBV5-1	few	15	TRBJ1-2	.	TGCGCCAGCAGCCCCCGCGGTGGGGAGGGCTATGGCTACACCTTC	CASSPRGGEGYGYTF
TRBV4-1	few	16	TRBJ1-1	TRBD1	TGCGCCAGCAGCCACGTCCCGGGACAGGCGAACACTGAAGCTTTCTTT	CASSHVPGQANTEAFF
TRBV21-1	.	11	TRBJ1-6	.	TGTGCCAGTATGACGGTGTCACCCCTCCACTTT	CASMTVSPLHF
TRBV4-1	.	14	TRBJ1-2	.	TGCGCCAGCAGCCAACTTAGGGTGGATCAGGGCTACACCTTC	CASSQLRVDQGYTF